This T cell receptor (beta chain) was identified in a study of blood T cell repertoires in COVID-19. Overall study context: Acute and convalescent COVID-19 samples came from the United States, Italy and Spain. The analysed material was cDNA or gDNA that came from T cells, B-cell-depleted T cells, or PBMCs.

As processed by the authors: Quantification of nucleated cells was approximated via reference gene primer amplification. The repertoire was sequenced with immunoSEQ multiplex PCR; TCRdb's copy has only in-frame clones and lacks some. The V and J calls and clone size come from that table; D and trimming were worked out from the DNA. The table records approximately 100,000 clones, 75% to 85% of them present only once. Germline values: CDR1 SNHLY, CDR2 FYNNEI. The CDR3 consists of 14 residues. V dropped 11 bases and J dropped 1; count of bases not matched to a gene: 8. Sequencing used peripheral blood. V gene TRBV2 combines with J gene TRBJ2-3; 8 bases fit TRBD1. This clonotype originated in a man in his 60s with acute or convalescent COVID-19. The CDR3 here is CAVSGGAGTDTQYF. The DNA for the CDR3 is TGTGCCGTATCAGGGGGCGCCGGCACAGATACGCAGTATTTT.